These 5 T cell receptor beta chains share one sample of origin, sequenced in a study of radiotherapy plus CTLA-4 blockade in lung cancer. Repertoires were generated with immunoSEQ multiplex PCR, while TCRdb's copy carries only in-frame clones and drops some. The sample has approximately 72,000 clones; around 82% are singletons. Sequenced material: peripheral blood, taken from a patient treated with radiotherapy plus ipilimumab. Source of these receptors: a human donor with non-small cell lung cancer who had a complete response to radiotherapy plus ipilimumab.

This clone was seen only a few times. The rearrangement uses TRBV5-1 and TRBJ2-3, with TRBD1 identical over 10 bases. This CDR3 comprises 16 residues. CDR1 SGHRS and CDR2 YFSETQ come from the germline V gene. V trimming: 2 bases; J trimming: 0 bases; junction bases outside the gene matches: 3. CDR3 coding DNA: TGCGCCAGCAGCTTAAGGGGACAGGGGAGCACAGATACGCAGTATTTT. Protein: CASSLRGQGSTDTQYF.

V is TRBV30 and J is TRBJ2-3; D not resolved. Germline-derived CDR1 and CDR2 are GTSNPN and SVGIG (reference sequence). Trimming took 1 base from V and 4 from J, leaving 12 bases between them. CDR3 length equals 14 residues. The CDR3 DNA sequence: TGTGCCTGGAGTGAGGGTAGAGACGCAGATACGCAGTATTTT. Translating gives CAWSEGRDADTQYF. The whole variable domain, remainder taken from reference TRBV30 and TRBJ2-3, is SQTIHQWPATLVQPVGSPLSLECTVEGTSNPNLYWYRQAAGRGLQLLFYSVGIGQISSEVPQNLSASRPQDRQFILSSKKLLLSDSGFYLCAWSEGRDADTQYFGPGTRLTVL.

This chain uses TRBV28 with TRBJ2-1; 8 nucleotides align to TRBD1. This CDR3 spans 18 amino acids. V lost 7 bases, J lost 0 bases, and 14 bases stayed unmatched. The germline CDR1 and CDR2 sequences are MDHEN and SYDVKM. The CDR3 spells CASTGRGTGFSSYNEQFF. DNA for the CDR3: TGTGCCAGCACCGGCCGGGGGACAGGCTTTTCCTCCTACAATGAGCAGTTCTTC.

The chain is built from TRBV9 and TRBJ1-3; D not certain. Trimming took off 4 bases at V and 9 bases at J, with 14 bases between the two ends. The CDR3 covers 13 residues. Germline lookup yields CDR1 SGDLS and CDR2 YYNGEE. The CDR3 reads CASSSPSLGTIYF. In DNA form, the CDR3 reads TGTGCCAGCAGCTCACCATCTTTGGGCACCATATATTTT.

CDR3 residues: CASSLAREDRPYF. Written as DNA, the CDR3 is TGTGCCAGCAGCTTAGCAAGGGAGGACAGACCGTACTTC. V and J are TRBV7-2 and TRBJ2-4, with D possibly being TRBD1 or TRBD2 (6 bases each). Trimming removed 0 bases from V and 15 bases from J, with 15 bases in between. The CDR3 contains 13 residues. Germline CDR1 SGHTA, CDR2 FQGNSA.